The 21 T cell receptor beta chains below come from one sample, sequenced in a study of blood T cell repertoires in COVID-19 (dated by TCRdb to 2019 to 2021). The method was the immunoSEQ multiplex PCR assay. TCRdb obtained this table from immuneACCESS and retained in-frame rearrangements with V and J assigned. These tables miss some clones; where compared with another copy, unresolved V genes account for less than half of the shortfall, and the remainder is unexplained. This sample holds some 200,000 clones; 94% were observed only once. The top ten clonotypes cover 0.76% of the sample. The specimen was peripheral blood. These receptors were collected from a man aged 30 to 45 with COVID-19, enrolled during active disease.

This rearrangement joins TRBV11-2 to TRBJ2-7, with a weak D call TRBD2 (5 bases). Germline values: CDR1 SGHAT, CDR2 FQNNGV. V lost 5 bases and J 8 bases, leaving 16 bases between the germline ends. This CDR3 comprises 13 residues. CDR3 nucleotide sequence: TGTGCCAGCAGCCCACTAGATGTACAAAAGCAGTACTTC. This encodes CASSPLDVQKQYF. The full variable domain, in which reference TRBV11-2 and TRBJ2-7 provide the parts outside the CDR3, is EAGVAQSPRYKIIEKRQSVAFWCNPISGHATLYWYQQILGQGPKLLIQFQNNGVVDDSQLPKDRFSAERLKGVDSTLKIQPAKLEDSAVYLCASSPLDVQKQYFGPGTRLTVT.

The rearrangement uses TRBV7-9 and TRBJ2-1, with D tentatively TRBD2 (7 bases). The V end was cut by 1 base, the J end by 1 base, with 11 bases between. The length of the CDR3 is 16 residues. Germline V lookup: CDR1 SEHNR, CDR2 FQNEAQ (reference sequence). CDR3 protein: CASSLVEGGSYNEQFF. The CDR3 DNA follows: TGTGCCAGCAGCTTAGTTGAGGGGGGGTCCTACAATGAGCAGTTCTTC. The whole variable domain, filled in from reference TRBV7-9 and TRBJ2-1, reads DTGVSQNPRHKITKRGQNVTFRCDPISEHNRLYWYRQTLGQGPEFLTYFQNEAQLEKSRLLSDRFSAERPKGSFSTLEIQRTEQGDSAMYLCASSLVEGGSYNEQFFGPGTRLTVL.

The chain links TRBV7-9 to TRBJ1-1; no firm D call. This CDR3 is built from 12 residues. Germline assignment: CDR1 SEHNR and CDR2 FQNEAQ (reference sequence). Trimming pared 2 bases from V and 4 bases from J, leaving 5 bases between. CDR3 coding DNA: TGTGCCAGCAGCTTACTAGGCACTGAAGCTTTCTTT. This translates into CASSLLGTEAFF.

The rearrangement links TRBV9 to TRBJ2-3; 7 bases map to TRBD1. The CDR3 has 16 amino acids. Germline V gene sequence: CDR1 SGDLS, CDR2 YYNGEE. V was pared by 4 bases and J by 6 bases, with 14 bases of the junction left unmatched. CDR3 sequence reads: CASSSQTTGRTDTQYF. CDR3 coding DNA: TGTGCCAGCAGCTCCCAGACGACAGGGAGAACGGATACGCAGTATTTT.

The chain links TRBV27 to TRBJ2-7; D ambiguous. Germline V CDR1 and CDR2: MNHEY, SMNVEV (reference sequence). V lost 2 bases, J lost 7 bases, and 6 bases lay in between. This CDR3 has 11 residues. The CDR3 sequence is CASSLGQEQYF. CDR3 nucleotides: TGTGCCAGCAGTTTAGGGCAAGAGCAGTACTTC.

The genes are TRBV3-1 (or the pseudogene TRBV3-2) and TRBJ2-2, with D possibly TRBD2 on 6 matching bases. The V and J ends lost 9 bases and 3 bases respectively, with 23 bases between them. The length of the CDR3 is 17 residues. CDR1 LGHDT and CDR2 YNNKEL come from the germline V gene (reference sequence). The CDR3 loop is CASLATTYKEHTGELFF. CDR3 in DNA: TGTGCCAGTCTAGCGACCACGTATAAGGAGCACACCGGGGAGCTGTTTTTT.

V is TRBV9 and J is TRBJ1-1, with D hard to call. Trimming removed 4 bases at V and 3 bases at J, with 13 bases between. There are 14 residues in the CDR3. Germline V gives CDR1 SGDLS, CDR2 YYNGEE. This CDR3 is CASSFLLRDTEAFF. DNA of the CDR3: TGTGCCAGCAGCTTTTTGTTGAGGGACACTGAAGCTTTCTTT.

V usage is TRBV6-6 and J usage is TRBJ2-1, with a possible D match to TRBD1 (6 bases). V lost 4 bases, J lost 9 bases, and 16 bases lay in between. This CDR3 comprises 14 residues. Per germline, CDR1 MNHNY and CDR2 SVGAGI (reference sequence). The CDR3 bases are TGTGCCAGCAGTTGGAACAGGGAAAGGGGTGAGCAGTTCTTC. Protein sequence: CASSWNRERGEQFF.

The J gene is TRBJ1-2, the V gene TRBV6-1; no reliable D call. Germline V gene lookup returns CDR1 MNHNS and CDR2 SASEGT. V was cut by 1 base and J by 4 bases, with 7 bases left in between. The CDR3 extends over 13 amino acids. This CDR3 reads CASSEESVYGYTF. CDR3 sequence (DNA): TGTGCCAGCAGTGAAGAGTCGGTCTATGGCTACACCTTC.

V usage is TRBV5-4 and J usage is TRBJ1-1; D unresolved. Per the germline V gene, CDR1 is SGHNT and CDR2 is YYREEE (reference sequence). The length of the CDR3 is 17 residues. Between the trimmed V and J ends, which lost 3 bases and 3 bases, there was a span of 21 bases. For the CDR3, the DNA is TGTGCCAGCAGCTCACTAATTAGCGGGCTCCGGGACACTGAAGCTTTCTTT. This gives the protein CASSSLISGLRDTEAFF.

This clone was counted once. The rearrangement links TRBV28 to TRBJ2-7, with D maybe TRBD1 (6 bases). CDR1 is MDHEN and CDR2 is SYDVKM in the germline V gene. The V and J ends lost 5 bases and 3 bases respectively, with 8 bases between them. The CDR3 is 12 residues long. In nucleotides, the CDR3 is TGTGCCAGCAGTAGGGGGTACTACGAGCAGTACTTC. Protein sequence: CASSRGYYEQYF.

This CDR3 reads CASSLDTQSSYNSPLHF. The CDR3 nucleotides read TGTGCCAGCAGCTTGGACACACAGAGCTCCTATAATTCACCCCTCCACTTT. The V call is TRBV5-4, the J call TRBJ1-6; D gene ambiguous. This CDR3 spans 17 amino acids. Deletions cut 0 bases from V and 0 bases from J, with 10 bases between. Germline-derived CDR1 and CDR2 are SGHNT and YYREEE (reference sequence). The full variable domain, rest sourced from reference TRBV5-4 and TRBJ1-6, is ETGVTQSPTHLIKTRGQQVTLRCSSQSGHNTVSWYQQALGQGPQFIFQYYREEENGRGNFPPRFSGLQFPNYSSELNVNALELDDSALYLCASSLDTQSSYNSPLHFGNGTRLTVT.

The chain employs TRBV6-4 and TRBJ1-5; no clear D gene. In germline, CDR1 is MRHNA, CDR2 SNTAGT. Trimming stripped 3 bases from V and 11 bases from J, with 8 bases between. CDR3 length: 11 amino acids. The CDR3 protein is CASSDNGAQHF. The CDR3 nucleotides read TGTGCCAGCAGTGATAACGGGGCCCAGCATTTT.

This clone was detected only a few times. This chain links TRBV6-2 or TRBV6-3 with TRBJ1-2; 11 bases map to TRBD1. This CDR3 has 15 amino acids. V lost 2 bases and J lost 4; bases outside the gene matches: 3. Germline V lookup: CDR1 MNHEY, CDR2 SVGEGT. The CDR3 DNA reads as TGTGCCAGCAGTTACCGGGACAGGGGGATCTATGGCTACACCTTC. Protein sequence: CASSYRDRGIYGYTF.

The CDR3 sequence is CASSHNRGRGAFF. For the CDR3, the DNA is TGTGCCAGCAGCCATAACAGGGGGCGAGGAGCTTTCTTT. The chain carries TRBV3-1 (or the pseudogene TRBV3-2) and TRBJ1-1; 9 bases agree with TRBD1. The CDR3 totals 13 residues. V dropped 3 bases and J dropped 10; count of bases not matched to a gene: 6. The germline CDR1 and CDR2 sequences are LGHDT and YNNKEL (reference sequence).

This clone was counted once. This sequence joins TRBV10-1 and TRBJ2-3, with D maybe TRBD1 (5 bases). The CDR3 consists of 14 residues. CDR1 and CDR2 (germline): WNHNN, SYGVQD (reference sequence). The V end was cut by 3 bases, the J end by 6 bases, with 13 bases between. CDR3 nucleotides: TGCGCCAGCAGTGATCAGGGATTGGAGGATACGCAGTATTTT. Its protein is CASSDQGLEDTQYF.

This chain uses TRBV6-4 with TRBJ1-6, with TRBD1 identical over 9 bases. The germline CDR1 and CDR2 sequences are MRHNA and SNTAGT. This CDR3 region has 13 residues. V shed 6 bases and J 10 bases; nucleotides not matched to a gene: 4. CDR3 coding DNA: TGTGCCAGCAGCCGGGACAGGGAGTCACCCCTCCACTTT. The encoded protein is CASSRDRESPLHF.

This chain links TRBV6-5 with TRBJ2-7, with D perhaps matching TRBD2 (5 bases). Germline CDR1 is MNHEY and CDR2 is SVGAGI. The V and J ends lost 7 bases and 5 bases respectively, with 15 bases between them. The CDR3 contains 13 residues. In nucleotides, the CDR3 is TGTGCCAGCAAAAGGAGCCTTAGCGACGAGCAGTACTTC. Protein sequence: CASKRSLSDEQYF.

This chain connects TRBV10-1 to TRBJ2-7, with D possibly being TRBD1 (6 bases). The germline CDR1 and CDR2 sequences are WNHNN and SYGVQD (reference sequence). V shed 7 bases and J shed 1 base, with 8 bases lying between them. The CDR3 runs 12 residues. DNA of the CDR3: TGCGCCAGCACTGGACAGTCCTACGAGCAGTACTTC. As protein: CASTGQSYEQYF.

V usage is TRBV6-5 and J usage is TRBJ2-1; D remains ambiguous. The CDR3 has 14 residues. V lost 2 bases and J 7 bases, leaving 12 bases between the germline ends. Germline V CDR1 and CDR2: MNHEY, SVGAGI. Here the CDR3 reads CASSYEVGWNEQFF. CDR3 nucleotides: TGTGCCAGCAGTTACGAGGTGGGTTGGAATGAGCAGTTCTTC.

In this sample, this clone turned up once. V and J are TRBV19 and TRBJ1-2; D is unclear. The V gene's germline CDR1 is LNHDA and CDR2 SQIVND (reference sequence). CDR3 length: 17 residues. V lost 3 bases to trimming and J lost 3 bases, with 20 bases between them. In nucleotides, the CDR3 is TGTGCCAGTAGTATGCCCCGACTTACCGCCAGAGACTATGGCTACACCTTC. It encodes CASSMPRLTARDYGYTF.